The present T cell receptor (beta chain) was sequenced within a study of vaccination effects on CD4 cells after COVID-19. As for the study in general: Pools of viral peptides were used by the ViraFEST assay to expand antigen-specific CD4+ T cells ahead of sequencing.

Profiling relied on immunoSEQ multiplex PCR, and the TCRdb table lists in-frame clones only, not all of them. The top ten clones hold approximately 9% of a sample with approximately 46,000 clones, roughly 80% of them seen once. Details on this clone: Its target is not known.

Germline V gene data show CDR1 as MNHEY and CDR2 as SVGAGI. This CDR3 has 15 residues. V dropped 0 bases and J dropped 2; count of bases not matched to a gene: 2. Investigators separated out CD4+ T cells once about 10 days of culture had passed. The individual was infected with SARS-CoV-2 between March and December 2020, as confirmed by PCR. The TCR sequence derives from a human donor who had a prior SARS-CoV-2 infection. The sequencing used CD4+ T cells from PBMCs cultured without peptide, collected before COVID-19 vaccination. The V call is TRBV6-5, the J call TRBJ1-2, with TRBD1 identical over 8 bases. The CDR3 DNA reads TGTGCCAGCAGTTACTCCGGGACAGGAAACTATGGCTACACCTTC. Translating it yields CASSYSGTGNYGYTF.